Only one count was recorded for the clone carrying this T cell receptor (beta chain). Authors' analysis steps: The assay estimated nucleated cells by amplifying reference gene primers. The protocol was immunoSEQ multiplex PCR, while the TCRdb copy is restricted to in-frame clones and leaves out a portion. V, J and clone size were drawn from that table, and D and trimming were deduced from the DNA. This sample has 150,000 to 200,000 clones, with 85% found just once. The CDR3 sequence is 14 residues long. Germline V lookup: CDR1 LGHNA, CDR2 YNFKEQ. The V gene lost 0 bases and the J gene lost 4 bases, with 9 bases spanning the gap. These data are taken from a study of blood T cell repertoires in COVID-19. Study-wide background: Some COVID-19 samples were acute and others convalescent; all came from the United States, Italy and Spain. T cells, B-cell-depleted T cells, or PBMCs provided the cDNA or gDNA that served as material.

The clonotype was recovered from a human donor with acute or convalescent COVID-19. The donor label of this sample is uncertain. The sequenced material came from peripheral blood. The rearrangement links TRBV4-2 to TRBJ1-1; maybe TRBD1 (6 bases). CDR3 coding DNA: TGTGCCAGCAGCCAAGAGGGGGCTATCACTGAAGCTTTCTTT. It yields the protein CASSQEGAITEAFF.